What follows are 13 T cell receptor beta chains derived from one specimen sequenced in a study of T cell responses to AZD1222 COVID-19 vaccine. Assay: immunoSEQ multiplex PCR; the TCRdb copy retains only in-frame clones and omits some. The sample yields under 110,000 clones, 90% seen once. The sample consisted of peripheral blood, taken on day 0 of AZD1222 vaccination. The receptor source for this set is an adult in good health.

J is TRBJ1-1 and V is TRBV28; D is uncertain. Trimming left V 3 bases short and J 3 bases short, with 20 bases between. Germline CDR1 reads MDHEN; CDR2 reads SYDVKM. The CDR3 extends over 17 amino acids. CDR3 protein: CASSFFVRKFDDTEAFF. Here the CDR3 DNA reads TGTGCCAGCAGTTTTTTTGTCAGGAAATTTGATGACACTGAAGCTTTCTTT.

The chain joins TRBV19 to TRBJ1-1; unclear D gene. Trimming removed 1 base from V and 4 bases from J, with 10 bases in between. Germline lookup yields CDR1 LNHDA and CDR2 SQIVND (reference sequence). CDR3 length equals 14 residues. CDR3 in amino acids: CASSIGRGGTEAFF. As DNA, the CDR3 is TGTGCCAGTAGTATAGGACGAGGTGGCACTGAAGCTTTCTTT.

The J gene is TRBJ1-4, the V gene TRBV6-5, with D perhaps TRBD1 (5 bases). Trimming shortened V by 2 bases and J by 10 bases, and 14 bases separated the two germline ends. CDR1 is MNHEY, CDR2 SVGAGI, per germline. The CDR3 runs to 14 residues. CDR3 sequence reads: CASSYRGLEGKLFF. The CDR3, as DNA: TGTGCCAGCAGTTACCGGGGACTTGAGGGAAAACTGTTTTTT.

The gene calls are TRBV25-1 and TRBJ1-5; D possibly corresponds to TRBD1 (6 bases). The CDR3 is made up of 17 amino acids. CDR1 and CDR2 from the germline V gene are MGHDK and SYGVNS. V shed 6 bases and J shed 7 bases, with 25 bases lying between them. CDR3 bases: TGTGCCAGCAGCCTCATCCGGGGGGGGCTGGGTTGGCAGCCCCAGCATTTT. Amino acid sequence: CASSLIRGGLGWQPQHF.

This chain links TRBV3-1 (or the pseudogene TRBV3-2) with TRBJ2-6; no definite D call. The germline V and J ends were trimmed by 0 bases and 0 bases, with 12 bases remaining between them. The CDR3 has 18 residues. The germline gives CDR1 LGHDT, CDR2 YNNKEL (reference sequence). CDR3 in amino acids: CASSQEQSSASGANVLTF. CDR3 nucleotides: TGTGCCAGCAGCCAAGAACAGTCTAGTGCCTCTGGGGCCAACGTCCTGACTTTC.

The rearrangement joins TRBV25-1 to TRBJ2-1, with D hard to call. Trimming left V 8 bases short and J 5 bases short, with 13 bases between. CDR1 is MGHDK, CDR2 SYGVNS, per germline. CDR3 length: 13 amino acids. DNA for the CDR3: TGTGCCAGCGCCGGAAGCCTAGACAATGAGCAGTTCTTC. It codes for CASAGSLDNEQFF.

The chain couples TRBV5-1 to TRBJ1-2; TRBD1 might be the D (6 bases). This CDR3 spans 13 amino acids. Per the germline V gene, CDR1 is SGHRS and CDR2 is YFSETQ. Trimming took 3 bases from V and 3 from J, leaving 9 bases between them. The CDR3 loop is CASSSGGYYGYTF. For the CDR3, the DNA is TGCGCCAGCAGCTCGGGGGGCTACTATGGCTACACCTTC.

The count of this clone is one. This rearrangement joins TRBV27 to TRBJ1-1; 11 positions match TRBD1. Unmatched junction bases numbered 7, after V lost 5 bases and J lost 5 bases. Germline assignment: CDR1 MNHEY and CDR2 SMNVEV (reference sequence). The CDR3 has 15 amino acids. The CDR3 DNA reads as TGTGCCAGCAGTCCATGGACAGGGGGCGAGACTGAAGCTTTCTTT. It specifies CASSPWTGGETEAFF.

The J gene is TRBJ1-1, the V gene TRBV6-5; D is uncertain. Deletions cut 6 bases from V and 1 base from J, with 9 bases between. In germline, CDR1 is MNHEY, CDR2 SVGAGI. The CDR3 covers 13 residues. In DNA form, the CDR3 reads TGTGCCAGCAGGTGGACGGGGAACACTGAAGCTTTCTTT. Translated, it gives CASRWTGNTEAFF.

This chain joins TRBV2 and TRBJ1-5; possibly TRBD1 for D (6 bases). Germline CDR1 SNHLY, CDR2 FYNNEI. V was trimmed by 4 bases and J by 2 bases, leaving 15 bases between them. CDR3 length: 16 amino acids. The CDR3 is CASSGSEYRGNQPQHF. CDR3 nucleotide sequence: TGTGCCAGCAGTGGATCCGAATACAGGGGCAATCAGCCCCAGCATTTT.

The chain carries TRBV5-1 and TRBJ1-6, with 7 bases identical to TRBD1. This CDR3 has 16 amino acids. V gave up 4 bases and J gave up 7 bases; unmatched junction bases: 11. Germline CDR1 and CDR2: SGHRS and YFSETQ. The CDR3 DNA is TGCGCCAGCAGCGACATTACGCGGGACAGCAATTCACCCCTCCACTTT. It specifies CASSDITRDSNSPLHF.

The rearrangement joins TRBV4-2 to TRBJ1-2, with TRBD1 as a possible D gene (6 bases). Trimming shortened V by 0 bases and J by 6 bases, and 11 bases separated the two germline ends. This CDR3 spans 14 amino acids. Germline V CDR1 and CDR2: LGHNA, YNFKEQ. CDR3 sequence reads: CASSQDLDRDGYTF. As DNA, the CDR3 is TGTGCCAGCAGCCAAGATTTGGACAGAGATGGCTACACCTTC.

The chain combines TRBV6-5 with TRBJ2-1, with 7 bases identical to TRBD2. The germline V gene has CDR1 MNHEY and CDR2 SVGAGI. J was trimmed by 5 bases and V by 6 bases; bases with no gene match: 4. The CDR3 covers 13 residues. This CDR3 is CASSLAGDNEQFF. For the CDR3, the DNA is TGTGCCAGCAGCTTAGCGGGCGACAATGAGCAGTTCTTC.